Sequencing of this T cell receptor beta chain was carried out in a study of shared clonotypes between healthy human individuals. Clones were read by immunoSEQ multiplex PCR, and TCRdb kept only the in-frame ones, dropping some. The sample contains about 490,000 clones, approximately 82% of which appear only once. The CDR3 loop spans 15 amino acids. The germline gives CDR1 LGHNA, CDR2 YSLEER. The trim removed 4 bases at V and 5 bases at J, leaving 8 bases unmatched. This clonotype originated in a woman aged 35 to 49 in good health. Some clones in this sample may be carry-over from other donors' samples. V gene TRBV4-3 combines with J gene TRBJ2-5; 9 bases are a match to TRBD2. Sequences were obtained from PBMCs. Here the CDR3 reads CASSPRVGLAETQYF. The CDR3 region has the DNA TGCGCCAGCAGCCCGCGGGTCGGACTAGCGGAGACCCAGTACTTC.